This is a list of T cell receptor beta chains from one sample in a study of cytomegalovirus exposure and HLA in healthy donors. TCRdb's table, derived via immunoSEQ multiplex PCR, lists solely in-frame clones and lacks some. The table has around 90,000 clones, less than 65% seen once. Sequenced: PBMCs. The receptors stem from a woman in her 30s in good health and CMV-seropositive. Both conserved end residues are part of each CDR3. A D gene is named only where the DNA matches it firmly. Clone size is stated in some rows and not others, as once, few, many or a class when expanded.

>TRBJ2-5|TRBV7-8|few|TRBD1
CASSLILDRGLIKTQYF
TGTGCCAGCAGCTTAATCTTGGACAGGGGGCTTATAAAGACCCAGTACTTC
>TRBJ2-7|TRBV7-2|NA|TRBD2
CASSITSGGSYEQYF
TGTGCCAGCAGCATCACTAGCGGGGGGTCCTACGAGCAGTACTTC
>TRBJ2-3|TRBV6-5|NA|NA
CASSYAQGTADTQYF
TGTGCCAGCAGTTACGCACAGGGTACCGCAGATACGCAGTATTTT
>TRBJ1-5|TRBV6-1|NA|NA
CASKKESNQPQHF
TGTGCCAGCAAGAAGGAGAGCAATCAGCCCCAGCATTTT
>TRBJ1-5|TRBV7-8|NA|TRBD1
CASSLGAQGLEQPQHF
TGTGCCAGCAGCTTAGGGGCACAGGGGTTGGAACAGCCCCAGCATTTT
>TRBJ1-1|TRBV28|few|NA
CASSLAIGIWTEAFF
TGTGCCAGCAGTTTAGCGATCGGGATTTGGACTGAAGCTTTCTTT
>TRBJ1-1|TRBV7-8|NA|TRBD1
CASSLAGTVVTEAFF
TGTGCCAGCAGCTTAGCGGGGACAGTAGTCACTGAAGCTTTCTTT
>TRBJ2-5|TRBV6-1|NA|TRBD2
CASERGVGGEQYF
TGTGCCAGCGAGCGGGGGGTCGGTGGGGAGCAGTACTTC
>TRBJ2-1|TRBV6-5|NA|TRBD1
CASSYTQGQSNEQFF
TGTGCCAGCAGTTACACACAGGGACAGAGCAATGAGCAGTTCTTC
>TRBJ2-7|TRBV23-1|once|NA
CASSQSGDSTYEQYF
TGCGCCAGCAGTCAATCGGGCGACAGCACCTACGAGCAGTACTTC
>TRBJ1-3|TRBV2|NA|NA
CASSLQGTGNTIYF
TGTGCCAGCAGTTTACAGGGAACTGGAAACACCATATATTTT
>TRBJ2-1|TRBV5-8|NA|TRBD2
CASSLVRSGGQFF
TGTGCCAGCAGCTTGGTGCGCAGCGGGGGGCAGTTCTTC
>TRBJ1-1|TRBV20-1|NA|NA
CSAEGNTEAFF
TGCAGTGCTGAGGGGAACACTGAAGCTTTCTTT
>TRBJ2-4|TRBV29-1|few|TRBD2
CSVVGGGYRTKNIQYF
TGCAGCGTTGTGGGGGGGGGATATCGGACCAAAAACATTCAGTACTTC
>TRBJ1-5|TRBV29-1|NA|TRBD1
CSVATGSLNQPQHF
TGCAGCGTTGCGACAGGGTCCCTAAATCAGCCCCAGCATTTT
>TRBJ1-1|TRBV5-1|NA|TRBD1
CASSFGDRDRGTEAFF
TGCGCCAGCAGCTTCGGGGACAGGGATAGGGGCACTGAAGCTTTCTTT
>TRBJ2-1|TRBV4-2|NA|TRBD1
CASSQEKGRGLNNEQFF
TGTGCCAGCAGCCAAGAGAAGGGTAGGGGGCTGAACAATGAGCAGTTCTTC
>TRBJ2-2|TRBV10-1|NA|NA
CASTEGTGELFF
TGCGCCAGCACGGAGGGAACCGGGGAGTTGTTTTTT
>TRBJ2-1|TRBV6-6|NA|NA
CASRTPGNEEFF
TGTGCCAGCAGAACCCCAGGTAATGAAGAGTTCTTC
>TRBJ1-5|TRBV6-1|NA|NA
CASSNRQAGYQPQHF
TGTGCCAGCAGTAACAGACAGGCTGGGTATCAGCCCCAGCATTTT
>TRBJ2-7|TRBV10-3|NA|TRBD1
CAISDTGTASYEQYF
TGTGCCATCAGTGACACCGGGACAGCCTCCTACGAGCAGTACTTC
>TRBJ1-2|TRBV30|NA|NA
CAWSSLRGYYGYTF
TGTGCCTGGAGTTCCCTCAGGGGATACTATGGCTACACCTTC
>TRBJ2-5|TRBV7-3|NA|TRBD2
CASSLTAGGLETQYF
TGTGCCAGCAGCCTCACAGCGGGGGGGCTCGAGACCCAGTACTTC
>TRBJ2-7|TRBV13|NA|NA
CASSPGRAVGYEQYF
TGTGCCAGCAGCCCAGGAAGAGCGGTAGGATACGAGCAGTACTTC
>TRBJ1-5|TRBV19|NA|NA
CASSLGLTPNQPQHF
TGTGCCAGTAGTTTGGGACTCACCCCCAATCAGCCCCAGCATTTT
>TRBJ2-2|TRBV4-2|NA|NA
CASSLSAAGSDTGELFF
TGTGCCAGCAGCCTCTCCGCGGCGGGGTCAGACACCGGGGAGCTGTTTTTT
>TRBJ2-3|TRBV19|NA|TRBD2
CASWRGGGDTQYF
TGTGCCAGTTGGCGGGGGGGTGGGGATACGCAGTATTTT
>TRBJ2-1|TRBV2|NA|NA
CASSERFLHNEQFF
TGTGCCAGCAGTGAACGGTTCCTCCACAATGAGCAGTTCTTC
>TRBJ2-7|TRBV15|once|TRBD2
CATSPYRGETYEQYF
TGTGCCACCAGCCCTTACCGGGGGGAAACCTACGAGCAGTACTTC
>TRBJ1-2|TRBV28|NA|TRBD1
CASSSTLDRGKDGYTF
TGTGCCAGCAGTTCTACCTTGGACAGGGGAAAAGATGGCTACACCTTC
>TRBJ2-1|TRBV5-1|NA|TRBD2
CASSLSGLAFGEQFF
TGCGCCAGCAGCTTGTCGGGACTAGCGTTCGGTGAGCAGTTCTTC
>TRBJ2-3|TRBV6-1|NA|NA
CASSDTGRLYTDTQYF
TGTGCCAGCAGTGACACAGGGCGGCTCTACACAGATACGCAGTATTTT
>TRBJ1-2|TRBV19|NA|NA
CASSISSGGRYYGYPF
TGTGCCAGTAGTATTTCATCGGGGGGCAGGTACTATGGCTACCCCTTC
>TRBJ2-7|TRBV19|NA|TRBD1
CASSPRDRYEQYF
TGTGCCAGTAGTCCACGGGACAGATACGAGCAGTACTTC
>TRBJ2-7|TRBV18|NA|NA
CASSPEGRGEQYF
TGTGCCAGCTCACCAGAAGGCCGCGGGGAGCAGTACTTC
>TRBJ1-5|TRBV2|NA|TRBD1
CASSEEGQGSQPQHF
TGTGCCAGCAGTGAAGAAGGACAGGGAAGCCAGCCCCAGCATTTT
>TRBJ2-3|TRBV4-3|NA|TRBD1
CASSQEGTVSSTDTQYF
TGCGCCAGCAGCCAAGAGGGGACAGTTAGTAGCACAGATACGCAGTATTTT
>TRBJ1-1|TRBV7-9|NA|TRBD1
CASSLKPRDRVMNTEAFF
TGTGCCAGCAGCTTAAAACCCCGGGACAGGGTTATGAACACTGAAGCTTTCTTT
>TRBJ2-1|TRBV6-4|NA|TRBD1
CASSPGQGTYNEQFF
TGTGCCAGCAGTCCCGGACAGGGGACCTACAATGAGCAGTTCTTC
>TRBJ2-2|TRBV6-6|NA|NA
CASSSRQLNTGELFF
TGTGCCAGCAGTTCCCGACAGCTGAACACCGGGGAGCTGTTTTTT
>TRBJ1-1|TRBV7-9|once|NA
CSSSLQDTEAFF
TGTTCCAGCAGCCTACAGGACACTGAAGCTTTCTTT
>TRBJ1-4|TRBV7-8|NA|NA
CASSLGISGRANEKLFF
TGTGCCAGCAGCCTCGGGATTTCGGGCCGAGCTAATGAAAAACTGTTTTTT
>TRBJ2-2|TRBV18|NA|TRBD1
CASSPQGASPTGELFF
TGTGCCAGCTCACCGCAGGGGGCGAGTCCCACCGGGGAGCTGTTTTTT
>TRBJ1-3|TRBV18|few|TRBD1
CASSPWDRTSGNTIYF
TGTGCCAGCTCGCCATGGGACAGGACATCTGGAAACACCATATATTTT
>TRBJ1-2|TRBV29-1|few|TRBD1
CSVEDSRDRGYGYTF
TGCAGCGTTGAAGATTCCCGGGACAGGGGGTATGGCTACACCTTC
>TRBJ1-2|TRBV19|NA|TRBD1
CASRQQPGQGAEGYTF
TGTGCCAGTCGCCAACAACCGGGACAGGGGGCTGAGGGCTACACCTTC
>TRBJ2-7|TRBV19|NA|NA
CASSIGSPSGNYEQYF
TGTGCCAGTAGTATAGGTAGTCCCTCCGGGAACTACGAGCAGTACTTC
>TRBJ1-1|TRBV7-9|NA|TRBD1
CASSQSGTGGGRGTEAFF
TGTGCCAGCAGCCAGTCCGGGACAGGGGGCGGACGAGGCACTGAAGCTTTCTTT
>TRBJ2-7|TRBV5-4|NA|TRBD1
CASSAWTGHEQYF
TGTGCCAGCAGCGCCTGGACAGGCCACGAGCAGTACTTC
>TRBJ1-5|TRBV19|NA|TRBD1
CASLDRASNQPQHF
TGTGCCAGCTTGGACAGGGCTAGCAATCAGCCCCAGCATTTT
>TRBJ1-1|TRBV5-1|NA|TRBD1
CASSLEGQGAKAFF
TGCGCCAGCAGCTTGGAGGGACAGGGGGCTAAAGCTTTCTTT